Listed below are T cell receptor beta chains from one sample, sequenced in a study of blood T cell repertoires in COVID-19. Only in-frame clones appear in the TCRdb table, and some are missing; sequencing was by immunoSEQ multiplex PCR. Here the sample spans about 200,000 clones, roughly 86% being singletons. Sequencing used PBMCs or T cells enriched from blood (not recorded which). The receptors stem from a middle-aged man with acute COVID-19. Each CDR3 is given with its conserved first and last residue. A D gene is named only where the DNA matches it firmly. Clone size is shown for a subset of rows, as once, few, many or a class of expanded clone.

D gene	clone size	V gene	J gene	CDR3 DNA	CDR3 protein
.	.	TRBV14	TRBJ2-7	TGTGCCAGCAGCTTACAGGCTATCTCCTACGAGCAGTACTTC	CASSLQAISYEQYF
.	.	TRBV30	TRBJ1-6	TGTGCCTGGAGTGTAGCCGGGGATAATTCACCCCTCCACTTT	CAWSVAGDNSPLHF
.	.	TRBV28	TRBJ1-3	TGTGCCAGCAGTTCGTACGCGGGAAACACCATATATTTT	CASSSYAGNTIYF
.	.	TRBV6-2/TRBV6-3	TRBJ2-7	TGTGCCAGCAGTTACTCGAGTCACGAGCAGTACTTC	CASSYSSHEQYF
.	.	TRBV20-1	TRBJ1-3	TGCAGTGCTAGTCTTCCGGGTAGAAACACCATATATTTT	CSASLPGRNTIYF
.	.	TRBV13	TRBJ2-5	TGTGCCAGCAGACTAGGGGCGGGGGCCAACCAAGAGACCCAGTACTTC	CASRLGAGANQETQYF
TRBD2	once	TRBV6-5	TRBJ2-5	TGTGCCATTTCCTCAGCGGGAGAAATTACCCAGTACTTC	CAISSAGEITQYF
.	.	TRBV2	TRBJ1-1	TGTGCCAGCAGTGGCGGGGTAGGAGCTTTCTTT	CASSGGVGAFF
TRBD1	.	TRBV10-1	TRBJ2-7	TGCGCCAGCACGGGACAGTCCTACGAGCAGTACTTC	CASTGQSYEQYF
.	few	TRBV30	TRBJ2-3	TGTGCCTGGAGTAACGGGATAAGCACAGATACGCAGTATTTT	CAWSNGISTDTQYF
TRBD1	.	TRBV24-1	TRBJ2-5	TGTGCCACCAAACTTACAGGGGGCGAGCAAGAGACCCAGTACTTC	CATKLTGGEQETQYF
TRBD2	.	TRBV7-9	TRBJ2-5	TGTGCCAGCAGCAAGGGACTAGCGGGAGGTATGTCGGAGACCCAGTACTTC	CASSKGLAGGMSETQYF
TRBD2	.	TRBV11-2	TRBJ2-4	TGTGCCAGCAGCTCCCATAGCGGGAGAGCCAAAAACATTCAGTACTTC	CASSSHSGRAKNIQYF
.	.	TRBV6-5	TRBJ2-2	TGTGCCAGCAAGGAGGCCGGGGAGCTGTTTTTT	CASKEAGELFF
.	once	TRBV12-3/TRBV12-4	TRBJ1-4	TGTGCCAGCACTCAGAGGGGGGGAAAACTGTTTTTT	CASTQRGGKLFF
.	.	TRBV9	TRBJ1-2	TGTGCCAGCAGACCCGGATCGGGAAACTATGGCTACACCTTC	CASRPGSGNYGYTF
TRBD1	few	TRBV4-2	TRBJ1-6	TGTGCCAGCAGCCAGGGATCGGGACAGGGGAATTCACCCCTCCACTTT	CASSQGSGQGNSPLHF
TRBD2	.	TRBV20-1	TRBJ2-7	TGCAGTGCTAGTTGGGCGGGGGTTGGCGAGCAGTACTTC	CSASWAGVGEQYF
TRBD1	.	TRBV20-1	TRBJ2-7	TGCAGTGCTAGTACAGGGGGGGAGCAGTACTTC	CSASTGGEQYF
.	.	TRBV27	TRBJ2-1	TGTGCCAGCAGTGCAGACAGGACGAGGACTCCGTTCTTC	CASSADRTRTPFF
.	few	TRBV30	TRBJ1-2	TGTGCCTGGAGCCACGGGACACCTTATGGCTACACCTTC	CAWSHGTPYGYTF
.	.	TRBV27	TRBJ2-7	TGTGCCAGCAGAGGACACTCCCGTACCTACGAGCAGTACTTC	CASRGHSRTYEQYF
TRBD1	once	TRBV5-4	TRBJ1-5	TGTGCCAGCAGCTTTGACAGGGGGAATCAGCCCCAGCATTTT	CASSFDRGNQPQHF
.	.	TRBV28	TRBJ2-7	TGTGCCAGCAGTTGGTCCTTCCTATCACTCTCCTACGAGCAGTACTTC	CASSWSFLSLSYEQYF
TRBD1	.	TRBV2	TRBJ1-6	TGTGCCAGCAGTGATCAGGGGGCTCGTTCACCCCTCCACTTT	CASSDQGARSPLHF
.	few	TRBV2	TRBJ1-4	TGTGCCAGCAGTGAAGCCTTAACTAGCGAAAAACTGTTTTTT	CASSEALTSEKLFF
.	.	TRBV6-5	TRBJ1-5	TGTGCCAGCAGTTACTCGTATCCAGACAATCAGCCCCAGCATTTT	CASSYSYPDNQPQHF
TRBD1	.	TRBV19	TRBJ2-7	TGTGCCAGTAGTTTATCGGGGACAGGGGTTTTTGGCGAGCAGTACTTC	CASSLSGTGVFGEQYF
.	.	TRBV4-3	TRBJ1-6	TGCGCCAGCAGCCAGTACCATGGGCAGAGCTCCTATAATTCACCCCTCCACTTT	CASSQYHGQSSYNSPLHF
TRBD1	.	TRBV6-6	TRBJ1-2	TGTGCCAGCAGTTACGGGACAGTCTATGGCTACACCTTC	CASSYGTVYGYTF
.	.	TRBV5-1	TRBJ1-1	TGCGCCAGCAGCTTACCCGACAGGATCACTGAAGCTTTCTTT	CASSLPDRITEAFF
.	.	TRBV19	TRBJ2-1	TGTGCCAGTCAACCAAAGCGGGCCTGGGAAGGCTCCTACAATGAGCAGTTCTTC	CASQPKRAWEGSYNEQFF
TRBD2	.	TRBV6-5	TRBJ2-1	TGTGCCAGCAGTTACTCGAGGGCGGGAGGTGAGCAGTTCTTC	CASSYSRAGGEQFF
.	.	TRBV6-2/TRBV6-3	TRBJ1-4	TGTGCCAGCAGTTACTCAGCCGGGAATGAAAAACTGTTTTTT	CASSYSAGNEKLFF
.	.	TRBV2	TRBJ2-5	TGTGCCAGCAGGCCTGGGACACTATACCAAGAGACCCAGTACTTC	CASRPGTLYQETQYF
TRBD1	.	TRBV29-1	TRBJ1-2	TGCACCTCCACAGGGGGGGACGGCTACACCTTC	CTSTGGDGYTF
.	.	TRBV6-5	TRBJ2-7	TGTGCCAGCAGGGGGCCGGGCGAGGCCTACGAGCAGTACTTC	CASRGPGEAYEQYF
.	.	TRBV19	TRBJ2-5	TGTGCCAGTAGTATAGCGGTTGTGGAGACCCAGTACTTC	CASSIAVVETQYF
TRBD1	few	TRBV15	TRBJ1-4	TGTGCCACCAGCAGAGAAGGCAGGGGGAATGAAAAACTGTTTTTT	CATSREGRGNEKLFF
TRBD2	.	TRBV19	TRBJ2-7	TGTGCCAGTAGTCTCTCTTCCACTCTCAGCGGGAGGGCCTACGAGCAGTACTTC	CASSLSSTLSGRAYEQYF
TRBD2	.	TRBV5-1	TRBJ2-3	TGCGCCAGCAGCTTGATTTCTAGCGGGAGCGGATCAGATACGCAGTATTTT	CASSLISSGSGSDTQYF
TRBD1	.	TRBV7-6	TRBJ2-5	TGTGCCAGCAGCCCTACGGACAGGGACGAGACCCAGTACTTC	CASSPTDRDETQYF
TRBD2	.	TRBV7-9	TRBJ2-3	TGTGCCAGCAGCTTAGGGTCTAGCGGACCATACACAGATACGCAGTATTTT	CASSLGSSGPYTDTQYF
.	few	TRBV19	TRBJ1-5	TGTGCCAGTACCTGGAGTTCGGGGCAGCCCCAGCATTTT	CASTWSSGQPQHF
.	.	TRBV2	TRBJ1-4	TGTGCCAGCAGTCGACAGGATATAGGTCAAAAACTGTTTTTT	CASSRQDIGQKLFF
.	.	TRBV2	TRBJ2-1	TGTGCCATCGGGAATGGGAACAATGAGCAGTTCTTC	CAIGNGNNEQFF
TRBD1	.	TRBV7-2	TRBJ2-4	TGTGCCAGCAGCGTAGGACAGGGTTTGAGGCTGGCCAAAAACATTCAGTACTTC	CASSVGQGLRLAKNIQYF
.	.	TRBV12-3/TRBV12-4	TRBJ1-2	TGTGCCAGCACCTTCGGGGTGCCCGGTGGCTACACCTTC	CASTFGVPGGYTF
TRBD2	.	TRBV6-1	TRBJ2-2	TGTGCCAGCAGTGAAGCCGGGAGGACCGGGGAGCTGTTTTTT	CASSEAGRTGELFF
.	.	TRBV5-1	TRBJ2-7	TGCGCCAGCTATGCAGGGATGGACTCCTACGAGCAGTACTTC	CASYAGMDSYEQYF
TRBD1	.	TRBV16	TRBJ1-6	TGTGCCAGCAGCCTTGGACAGGGCGGGAATTCACCCCTCCACTTT	CASSLGQGGNSPLHF
.	.	TRBV28	TRBJ1-5	TGTGCCAGCAGTTTATTCCCCGGGGTGGATCAGCCCCAGCATTTT	CASSLFPGVDQPQHF
TRBD1	.	TRBV5-1	TRBJ1-5	TGCGCCAGCAGCTTGGTGTGGGACAGCTTTTCGGATCAGCCCCAGCATTTT	CASSLVWDSFSDQPQHF
.	.	TRBV19	TRBJ1-4	TGTGCCAGTAGTATAGCCGGCAGGGGTGGTGAAAAACTGTTTTTT	CASSIAGRGGEKLFF
.	.	TRBV18	TRBJ1-4	TGTGCCAGCTCACCTACTCCAGGGGTTTTAACTAATGAAAAACTGTTTTTT	CASSPTPGVLTNEKLFF
TRBD1	.	TRBV24-1	TRBJ2-1	TGTGCCACCAGTGACCCGGACAGGGGGCGGGAAGGAGTGCAGTTCTTC	CATSDPDRGREGVQFF
TRBD1	.	TRBV28	TRBJ2-1	TGTGCCAGCATTCAAGGGGGACAGGGGTTGGGTGAGCAGTTCTTC	CASIQGGQGLGEQFF
.	.	TRBV2	TRBJ1-4	TGTGCCACCTACTCAAAGGGACTCGGTGAAAAACTGTTTTTT	CATYSKGLGEKLFF
TRBD1	few	TRBV14	TRBJ1-2	TGTGCCAGCAGCCAAGGAGTACAGGGGTATGGCTACACCTTC	CASSQGVQGYGYTF
TRBD2	.	TRBV5-1	TRBJ2-7	TGCGCCAGCAGCCCAAGGACTAGCGGCGACGAGCAGTACTTC	CASSPRTSGDEQYF